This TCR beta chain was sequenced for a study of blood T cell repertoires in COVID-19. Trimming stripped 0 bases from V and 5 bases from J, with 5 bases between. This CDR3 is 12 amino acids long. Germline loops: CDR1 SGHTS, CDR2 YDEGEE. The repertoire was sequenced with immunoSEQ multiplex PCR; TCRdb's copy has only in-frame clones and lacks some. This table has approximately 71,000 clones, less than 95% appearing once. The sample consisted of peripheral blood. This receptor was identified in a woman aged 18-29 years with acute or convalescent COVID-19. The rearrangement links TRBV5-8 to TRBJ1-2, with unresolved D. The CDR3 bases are TGTGCCAGCAGCTTGGACAAGTATGGCTACACCTTC. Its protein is CASSLDKYGYTF.